This is a list of T cell receptor beta chains from one sample in a study of T cell responses to AZD1222 COVID-19 vaccine. Sequencing used immunoSEQ multiplex PCR; TCRdb keeps in-frame clones, though not all of them. The sample contains roughly 91,000 clones, roughly 90% of which appear only once. Material: peripheral blood, obtained on day 0 of AZD1222 vaccination. The receptors originated from an adult in good health. Both conserved end residues are trimmed from each CDR3. Fields, in order: V gene, clone size, J gene, CDR3 protein. A row's size may be missing; if present it is once, few, many or a size class.

TRBV7-8	-	TRBJ1-5	ASSLDINQPQH
TRBV27	-	TRBJ2-1	ATRISSSYNEQF
TRBV11-3	-	TRBJ1-2	ASSLWAWRGYGYT
TRBV7-9	once	TRBJ2-2	ASSSGTGGNGELF
TRBV12-3/TRBV12-4	-	TRBJ1-3	ASSVNTIY
TRBV3-1/TRBV3-2	-	TRBJ2-1	ASSQAPGVEGNEQF
TRBV7-2	-	TRBJ1-2	ASSPRTGGTNGYT
TRBV30	-	TRBJ1-4	AWSRGFETNEKLF
TRBV7-2	-	TRBJ1-1	ASSLGDRRNTEAF
TRBV5-4	few	TRBJ1-2	ASSFRDSPGYDGYT
TRBV6-5	-	TRBJ1-5	ASKQDRGSQPQH
TRBV7-2	-	TRBJ2-2	ASSLAGAVTGELF
TRBV19	once	TRBJ1-2	ASRQGNYGYT
TRBV19	-	TRBJ2-3	ASSISPQGGTDTQY
TRBV10-3	-	TRBJ2-1	AISEYKVSSYNEQF
TRBV11-3	-	TRBJ2-1	ASSNPGGHEQF
TRBV29-1	-	TRBJ1-1	SVLRVGTEAF